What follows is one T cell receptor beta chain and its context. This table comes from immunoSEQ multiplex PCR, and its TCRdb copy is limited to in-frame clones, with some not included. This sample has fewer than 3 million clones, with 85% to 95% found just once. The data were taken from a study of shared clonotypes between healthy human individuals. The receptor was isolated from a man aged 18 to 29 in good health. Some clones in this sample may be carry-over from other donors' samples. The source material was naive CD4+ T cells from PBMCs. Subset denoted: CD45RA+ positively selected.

CDR3 region: CASSPLKAVRLIQYF. The CDR3 nucleotides are TGTGCCAGCAGCCCTCTCAAGGCCGTTCGCCTCATTCAGTACTTC. The chain employs TRBV7-2 and TRBJ2-4; no reliable D call. The CDR3 extends over 15 amino acids. Germline loops: CDR1 SGHTA, CDR2 FQGNSA. V was clipped by 5 bases and J by 9 bases, with 20 bases between them.